This is a list of T cell receptor beta chains from one sample in a study of response to subunit inactivated influenza vaccine. MiXCR, run by TCRdb on the RT-PCR reads, gives a single entry per CDR3 protein. This sample has about 160,000 distinct CDR3 sequences, with approximately 10% found just once. Source: non-naive T cells sorted from PBMCs, taken around seven weeks after vaccination. Source of these receptors: a man aged 50 to 59 who received an inactivated influenza vaccine. Both conserved end residues are part of each CDR3. The D gene is left open where the match is weak. The size field is filled for only some rows; it gives once, few, many or a size class.

D gene,V gene,J gene,clone size,CDR3 protein,CDR3 DNA
TRBD2,TRBV7-2,TRBJ2-7,medium-sized,CASSLVMLAGVYEQYF,TGTGCCAGCAGCTTAGTGATGCTAGCGGGAGTCTACGAGCAGTACTTC
NA,TRBV5-6,TRBJ1-2,many,CASSLEQLSSNYGYTF,TGTGCCAGCAGCTTGGAACAGCTATCCAGCAACTATGGCTACACCTTC
TRBD1,TRBV28,TRBJ1-5,few,CASSLRTGGGRQPQHF,TGTGCCAGCAGTTTACGGACAGGGGGCGGGAGGCAGCCCCAGCATTTT
NA,TRBV28,TRBJ2-7,NA,CASTSEGTSYEQYF,TGTGCCAGCACTTCGGAAGGGACCTCCTACGAGCAGTACTTC
NA,TRBV9,TRBJ2-2,NA,CASSVEAGNTGELFF,TGTGCCAGCAGCGTAGAAGCGGGGAACACCGGGGAGCTGTTTTTT
NA,TRBV15,TRBJ2-4,few,CATSRDFMGFQYF,TGTGCCACCAGCAGAGATTTTATGGGGTTTCAGTACTTC
NA,TRBV30,TRBJ1-2,NA,CASEGQFYGYTF,TGTGCCAGCGAAGGACAGTTCTATGGCTACACCTTC
NA,TRBV18,TRBJ1-2,NA,CASQDTGPGYTF,TGTGCCAGCCAGGACACAGGGCCCGGCTACACCTTC
NA,TRBV29-1,TRBJ2-1,few,CSAQGIVDEQFF,TGCAGCGCCCAGGGGATTGTCGATGAGCAGTTCTTC
NA,TRBV29-1,TRBJ2-4,many,CSVEEGLQNIQYF,TGCAGCGTTGAAGAGGGGCTGCAAAACATTCAGTACTTC
NA,TRBV11-2,TRBJ1-1,NA,CASSLAPTEAFF,TGTGCCAGCAGCTTAGCTCCCACTGAAGCTTTCTTT
TRBD2,TRBV20-1,TRBJ2-5,few,CSASSGEGHGETQYF,TGCAGTGCTAGTTCGGGGGAGGGCCATGGAGAGACCCAGTACTTC
NA,TRBV11-3,TRBJ2-3,NA,CASSPNRLTQYF,TGTGCCAGCAGCCCAAACCGACTGACGCAGTATTTT
TRBD1,TRBV6-1,TRBJ1-4,many,CASTWDRENEKLFF,TGTGCCAGCACCTGGGACAGGGAGAATGAAAAACTGTTTTTT
TRBD2,TRBV7-2,TRBJ2-1,NA,CASSFGGLAGHNEQFF,TGTGCCAGCAGCTTCGGGGGGCTAGCGGGACACAATGAGCAGTTCTTC
TRBD1,TRBV11-2,TRBJ1-1,NA,CASSPRGRGSEAFF,TGTGCCAGCAGCCCCAGGGGGCGCGGGAGTGAAGCTTTCTTT
NA,TRBV29-1,TRBJ2-3,many,CSVEDLAGRDTQYF,TGCAGCGTTGAAGATCTTGCCGGGAGAGATACGCAGTATTTT
TRBD1,TRBV5-1,TRBJ1-2,NA,CASSETGGSYGYTF,TGCGCCAGCAGCGAAACAGGGGGCAGCTATGGCTACACCTTC
NA,TRBV18,TRBJ1-5,NA,CASSRTSLGFSPQHF,TGTGCCAGCTCACGGACGTCATTGGGTTTTTCGCCCCAGCATTTT
NA,TRBV15,TRBJ1-5,many,CATSRDIVGQPQHF,TGTGCCACCAGCAGAGATATCGTCGGCCAGCCCCAGCATTTT
NA,TRBV7-3,TRBJ2-1,few,CASSFLVNRNYNEQFF,TGTGCCAGCAGCTTTCTAGTAAACAGAAACTACAATGAGCAGTTCTTC
TRBD1,TRBV10-3,TRBJ2-7,many,CAISESVGTGAYEQYF,TGTGCCATCAGTGAGTCGGTGGGGACAGGGGCCTACGAGCAGTACTTC
TRBD1,TRBV5-4,TRBJ2-3,NA,CASSIGQGGSTDTQYF,TGTGCCAGCAGCATAGGACAGGGTGGGAGCACAGATACGCAGTATTTT
TRBD2,TRBV20-1,TRBJ2-7,once,CSARDLVIAGGPTSYNEQYF,TGCAGTGCTAGAGATTTAGTGATAGCGGGAGGTCCCACGTCCTACAATGAGCAGTACTTC
TRBD1,TRBV20-1,TRBJ2-7,NA,CSARPSTGSAYEQYF,TGCAGTGCTAGACCCTCGACAGGGAGTGCCTACGAGCAGTACTTC
NA,TRBV7-2,TRBJ1-4,few,CASSLGALEKLFF,TGTGCCAGCAGCTTAGGAGCCCTTGAAAAACTGTTTTTT
TRBD1,TRBV3-1,TRBJ2-1,many,CASSRGQISYNEQFF,TGTGCCAGCAGCCGGGGACAGATTTCCTACAATGAGCAGTTCTTC
NA,TRBV18,TRBJ2-1,NA,CASLDRAGYNEQFF,TGTGCCAGCCTCGACAGGGCGGGATACAATGAGCAGTTCTTC
NA,TRBV6-4,TRBJ2-5,many,CASSGTTVYQETQYF,TGTGCCAGCAGTGGTACAACAGTGTACCAAGAGACCCAGTACTTC
TRBD2,TRBV4-3,TRBJ2-1,few,CASSQDTGAGLAGGGEFF,TGCGCCAGCAGCCAAGATACGGGAGCGGGACTAGCGGGAGGAGGGGAGTTCTTC
TRBD1,TRBV7-2,TRBJ2-1,many,CASSLDRVGQFF,TGTGCCAGCAGCCTTGACAGGGTCGGGCAGTTCTTC
NA,TRBV30,TRBJ2-7,many,CAWSVSSYEQYF,TGTGCCTGGAGTGTATCTTCCTACGAGCAGTACTTC
NA,TRBV7-2,TRBJ1-6,NA,CASSASHADINSPLHF,TGTGCCAGCAGCGCCTCGCACGCGGACATCAATTCACCCCTCCACTTT
TRBD1,TRBV6-5,TRBJ2-1,once,CASSYDRGLAGNEQFF,TGTGCCAGCAGTTATGACAGGGGGCTTGCTGGCAATGAGCAGTTCTTC
TRBD1,TRBV6-2/TRBV6-3,TRBJ1-1,many,CASSYETGGADTEAFF,TGTGCCAGCAGCTACGAGACAGGGGGGGCGGACACTGAAGCTTTCTTT
NA,TRBV7-6,TRBJ2-3,few,CASSLNPKNTDTQYF,TGTGCCAGCAGCTTAAATCCTAAAAACACAGATACGCAGTATTTT
NA,TRBV7-9,TRBJ1-2,few,CASSSGQHNYGYTF,TGTGCCAGCAGCTCCGGACAGCATAACTATGGCTACACCTTC
NA,TRBV18,TRBJ1-4,NA,CASSSGSNEKLFF,TGTGCCAGCTCAAGCGGGTCGAATGAAAAACTGTTTTTT
NA,TRBV12-3/TRBV12-4,TRBJ1-2,few,CAIRTGLNYGYTF,TGTGCCATCCGTACGGGTTTGAACTATGGCTACACCTTC
TRBD2,TRBV6-5,TRBJ2-2,NA,CASSYGTSGRAPGELFF,TGTGCCAGCAGCTACGGGACTAGCGGGAGGGCCCCCGGGGAGCTGTTTTTT
NA,TRBV5-1,TRBJ2-1,few,CASSLVPDEQFF,TGCGCCAGCAGCTTGGTACCCGATGAGCAGTTCTTC
TRBD2,TRBV14,TRBJ2-1,many,CASSQSLAGVWNEQFF,TGTGCCAGCAGCCAAAGTCTAGCGGGAGTTTGGAATGAGCAGTTCTTC
NA,TRBV14,TRBJ2-1,few,CASSQIGLAANEQFF,TGTGCCAGCAGCCAAATAGGACTGGCGGCTAATGAGCAGTTCTTC
NA,TRBV28,TRBJ1-4,NA,CASSLSEGWGEKLFF,TGTGCCAGCAGTTTATCGGAGGGCTGGGGTGAAAAACTGTTTTTT
NA,TRBV6-1,TRBJ2-6,few,CASSAGQFTSGANVLTF,TGTGCCAGCAGTGCCGGACAGTTCACCTCTGGGGCCAACGTCCTGACTTTC
TRBD2,TRBV10-3,TRBJ2-5,few,CAISTGTAGAQYF,TGTGCCATCAGCACCGGGACGGCGGGGGCCCAGTACTTC
TRBD1,TRBV25-1,TRBJ1-2,NA,CASSETGTVYGYTF,TGTGCCAGCAGTGAAACCGGGACAGTCTATGGCTACACCTTC
TRBD2,TRBV20-1,TRBJ2-1,many,CSILAGGRNEQFF,TGCAGTATTCTAGCGGGAGGGCGTAATGAGCAGTTCTTC
NA,TRBV28,TRBJ2-3,few,CASSFYGTSSTQYF,TGTGCCAGCAGTTTTTACGGGACATCGAGTACGCAGTATTTT
NA,TRBV10-3,TRBJ1-4,NA,CAISESVSGLNEKLFF,TGTGCCATCAGTGAGTCGGTGTCAGGGCTTAATGAAAAACTGTTTTTT
TRBD2,TRBV18,TRBJ2-1,many,CASSPGLAGASSYNEQFF,TGTGCCAGCTCACCGGGACTAGCGGGGGCCAGCTCCTACAATGAGCAGTTCTTC
NA,TRBV6-2/TRBV6-3,TRBJ2-7,few,CASSYLRSGEQYF,TGTGCCAGCAGTTACTTAAGGAGTGGCGAGCAGTACTTC
NA,TRBV7-2,TRBJ2-2,NA,CASSLSVRRTAQDTTGELFF,TGTGCCAGCAGCTTAAGCGTCCGGCGGACAGCCCAAGATACTACCGGGGAGCTGTTTTTT
TRBD1,TRBV4-1,TRBJ1-6,NA,CASSQPDRENSPLHF,TGCGCCAGCAGCCAACCGGACAGGGAGAATTCACCCCTCCACTTT
TRBD2,TRBV4-3,TRBJ2-3,NA,CASSQRLAPTDTQYF,TGCGCCAGCAGCCAAAGACTAGCGCCCACAGATACGCAGTATTTT